Following are 9 T cell receptor beta chains from one sample sequenced in a study of identical twins. Each CDR3 protein gets one entry after TCRdb re-called the 5' RACE reads with MiXCR. The data contain around 1.7 million distinct CDR3 sequences, around 33% of them singletons. Input material: cord blood. Source of these receptors: a newborn girl in good health.

The chain is built from TRBV20-1 and TRBJ2-4, with a possible D match to TRBD2 (6 bases). The J call may not be correct, given that the DNA end is closer to TRBJ2-7. Germline V lookup: CDR1 DFQATT, CDR2 SNEGSKA (reference sequence). CDR3 length: 15 residues. The DNA for the CDR3 is TGCAGTGCTCCCCTAGCCGGGAGCCTCCCCTACGAGCAGTACTTC. Translation: CSAPLAGSLPYEQYF.

Here the CDR3 DNA reads TGCAGTGCTAGTAGGACGGGTGTCGATTCACCCCTCCACTTT. Translation: CSASRTGVDSPLHF. The chain recombines TRBV20-1 with TRBJ1-6; D unresolved. Trimming cost V 3 bases and J 8 bases, with 14 bases left between them. CDR3 length: 14 residues. The germline V gene encodes CDR1 DFQATT and CDR2 SNEGSKA (reference sequence).

The chain employs TRBV6-6 and TRBJ1-5; D gene ambiguous. V was trimmed by 0 bases and J by 4 bases, leaving 16 bases between them. CDR3 length equals 17 residues. The V gene's germline CDR1 is MNHNY and CDR2 SVGAGI (reference sequence). In nucleotides, the CDR3 is TGTGCCAGCAGTTACTCGAGTAGAAGGTTCGAAAATCAGCCCCAGCATTTT. Translated: CASSYSSRRFENQPQHF.

The chain has TRBV27 and TRBJ2-1; weak D call: TRBD2 (6 bases). Trimming took 5 bases from V and 1 from J, leaving 15 bases between them. The germline V gene encodes CDR1 MNHEY and CDR2 SMNVEV (reference sequence). CDR3 length: 16 amino acids. The chain's CDR3 is CASSPIERVSYNEQFF. Here the CDR3 DNA reads TGTGCCAGCAGTCCGATCGAGCGGGTATCCTACAATGAGCAGTTCTTC.

V and J are TRBV6-1 and TRBJ1-5; TRBD1 is a possible D gene (6 bases). This CDR3 is 16 amino acids long. With 7 bases removed from V and 1 base from J, the gap between germline ends came to 17 bases. Looked up from germline, CDR1 is MNHNS and CDR2 is SASEGT. The DNA of the CDR3 is TGTGCCAGCAAGCTCGCATTAACAGGGAGCAATCAGCCCCAGCATTTT. As protein: CASKLALTGSNQPQHF.

The CDR3 spells CASSPLLAGGRETQYF. The DNA for the CDR3 is TGTGCCAGCAGCCCGCTCCTAGCGGGAGGGCGGGAGACCCAGTACTTC. The chain combines TRBV14 with TRBJ2-5, with 12 bases aligning to TRBD2. This CDR3 has 16 amino acids. Germline assignment: CDR1 SGHDN and CDR2 FVKESK. V dropped 4 bases and J dropped 5; count of bases not matched to a gene: 8.

In the case of this clonotype: The junction shows a germline mismatch at one end, possibly a read error. The chain uses TRBV7-2 and TRBJ2-6; 8 positions agree with TRBD1. The CDR3 runs to 18 residues. CDR1 is SGHTA, CDR2 FQGNSA, per germline. The CDR3 loop is CASSLAGTGSSGTNVLTF. CDR3 sequence (DNA): TGTGCCAGCAGCTTAGCCGGGACAGGTTCCTCTGGGACCAACGTCCTGACTTTC.

The chain links TRBV7-9 to TRBJ2-3; TRBD1 might be the D (7 bases). CDR1 is SEHNR and CDR2 is FQNEAQ in the germline V gene (reference sequence). This CDR3 has 17 residues. V lost 2 bases and J 0 bases, leaving 15 bases between the germline ends. CDR3 DNA: TGTGCCAGCAGCTTACAGACAGGGAGCGGGAGCACAGATACGCAGTATTTT. It encodes CASSLQTGSGSTDTQYF.

This clonotype was picked up a small number of times. CDR3 amino acids: CSVTAGTGAQYF. For the CDR3, the DNA is TGCAGCGTCACTGCGGGGACAGGGGCGCAGTACTTC. The chain combines TRBV29-1 with TRBJ2-4; 10 bases map to TRBD1. Per germline, CDR1 SQVTM and CDR2 ANQGSEA. With V trimmed by 6 bases and J by 13 bases, 9 bases remained unmatched. The CDR3 length is 12 residues.